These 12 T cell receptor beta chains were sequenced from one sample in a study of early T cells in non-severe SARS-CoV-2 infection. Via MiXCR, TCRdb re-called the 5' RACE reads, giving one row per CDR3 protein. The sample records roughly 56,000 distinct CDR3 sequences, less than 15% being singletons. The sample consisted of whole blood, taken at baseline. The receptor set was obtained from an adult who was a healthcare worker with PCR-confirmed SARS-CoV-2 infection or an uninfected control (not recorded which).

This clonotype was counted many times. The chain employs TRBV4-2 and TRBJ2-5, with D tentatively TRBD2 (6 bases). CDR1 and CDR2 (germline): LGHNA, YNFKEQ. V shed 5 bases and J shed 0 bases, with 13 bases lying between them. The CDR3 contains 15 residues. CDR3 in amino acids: CASSAGTVNQETQYF. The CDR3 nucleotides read TGTGCCAGCAGCGCGGGAACAGTGAACCAAGAGACCCAGTACTTC.

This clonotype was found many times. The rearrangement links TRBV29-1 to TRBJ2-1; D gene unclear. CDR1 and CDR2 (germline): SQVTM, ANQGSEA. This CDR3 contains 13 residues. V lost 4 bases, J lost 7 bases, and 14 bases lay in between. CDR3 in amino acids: CSVVGWSENEQFF. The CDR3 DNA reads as TGCAGCGTTGTAGGGTGGTCGGAAAATGAGCAGTTCTTC.

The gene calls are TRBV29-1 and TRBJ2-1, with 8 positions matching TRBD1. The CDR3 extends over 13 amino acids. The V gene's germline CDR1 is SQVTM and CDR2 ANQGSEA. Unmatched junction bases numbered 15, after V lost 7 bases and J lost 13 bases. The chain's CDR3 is CSAVQSVQGAQFF. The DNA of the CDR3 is TGCAGCGCCGTACAATCTGTCCAGGGGGCACAGTTCTTC.

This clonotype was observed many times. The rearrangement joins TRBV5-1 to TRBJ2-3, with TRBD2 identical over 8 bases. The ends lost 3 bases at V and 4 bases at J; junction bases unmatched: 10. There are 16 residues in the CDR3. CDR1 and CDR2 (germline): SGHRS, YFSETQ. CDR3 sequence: CASSWGGGLASDTQYF. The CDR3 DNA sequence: TGCGCCAGCAGCTGGGGAGGAGGACTAGCATCAGATACGCAGTATTTT.

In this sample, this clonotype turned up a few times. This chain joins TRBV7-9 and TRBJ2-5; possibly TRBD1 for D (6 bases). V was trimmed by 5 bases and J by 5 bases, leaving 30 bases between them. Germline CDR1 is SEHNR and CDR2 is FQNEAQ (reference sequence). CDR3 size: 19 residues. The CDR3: CASSPPFNLGTPWVETQYF. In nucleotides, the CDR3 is TGTGCCAGCAGCCCTCCCTTCAACCTCGGGACACCCTGGGTGGAGACCCAGTACTTC.

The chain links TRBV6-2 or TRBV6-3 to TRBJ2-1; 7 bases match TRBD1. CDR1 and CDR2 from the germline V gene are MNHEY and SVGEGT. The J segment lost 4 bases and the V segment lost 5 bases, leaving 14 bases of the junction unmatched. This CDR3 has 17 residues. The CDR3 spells CASSTRFTGELYNEQFF. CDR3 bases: TGTGCCAGCAGTACCCGGTTTACAGGGGAACTATACAATGAGCAGTTCTTC.

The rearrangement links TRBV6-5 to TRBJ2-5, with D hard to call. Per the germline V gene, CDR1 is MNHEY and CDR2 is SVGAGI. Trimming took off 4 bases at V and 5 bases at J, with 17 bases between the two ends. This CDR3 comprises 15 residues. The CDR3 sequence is CASSSGSPRYETQYF. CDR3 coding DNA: TGTGCCAGCAGTTCCGGCTCTCCACGTTATGAGACCCAGTACTTC.

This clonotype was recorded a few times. CDR3: CASGFPGYEQYF. For the CDR3, the DNA is TGTGCCAGCGGATTCCCCGGTTACGAGCAGTACTTC. The rearrangement joins TRBV27 to TRBJ2-7; no firm D call. This CDR3 comprises 12 residues. The V end was cut by 8 bases, the J end by 4 bases, with 12 bases between. The germline V gene has CDR1 MNHEY and CDR2 SMNVEV (reference sequence).

This chain's CDR3 is CASSQARNYGYTF. The CDR3 DNA follows: TGCGCCAGCAGCCAAGCACGTAACTATGGCTACACCTTC. This chain uses TRBV4-1 with TRBJ1-2, with D unclear. The CDR3 covers 13 residues. The V gene's germline CDR1 is MGHRA and CDR2 YSYEKL. Trimming cost V 1 base and J 1 base, with 4 bases left between them.

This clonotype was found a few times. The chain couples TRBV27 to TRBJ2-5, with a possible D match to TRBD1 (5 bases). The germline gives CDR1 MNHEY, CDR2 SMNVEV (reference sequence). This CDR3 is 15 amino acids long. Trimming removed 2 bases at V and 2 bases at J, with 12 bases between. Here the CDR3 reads CASSLSRHRQETQYF. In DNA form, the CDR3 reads TGTGCCAGCAGTTTAAGTAGGCACAGGCAAGAGACCCAGTACTTC.

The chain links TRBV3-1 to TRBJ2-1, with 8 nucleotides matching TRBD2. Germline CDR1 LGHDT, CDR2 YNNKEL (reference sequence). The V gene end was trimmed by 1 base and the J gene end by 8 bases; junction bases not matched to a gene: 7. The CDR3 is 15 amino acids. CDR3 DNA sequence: TGTGCCAGCAGCCAAGTATGGGCGGGAGGTGATGAGCAGTTCTTC. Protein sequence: CASSQVWAGGDEQFF.

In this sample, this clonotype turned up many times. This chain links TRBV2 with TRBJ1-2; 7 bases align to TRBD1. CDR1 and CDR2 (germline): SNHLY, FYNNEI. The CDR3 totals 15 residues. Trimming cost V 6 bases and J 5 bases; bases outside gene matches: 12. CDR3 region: CASRYAGTEVYGYTF. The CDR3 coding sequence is TGTGCCAGCAGATACGCCGGGACAGAGGTTTATGGCTACACCTTC.